One and the same sample provided the 16 T cell receptor beta chains below, sequenced in a study of CD8 T cells in ankylosing spondylitis. Whole-study findings and limits: The study identified a TCR beta motif of under ten highly homologous variants that appeared characteristic of ankylosing spondylitis blood.

MiXCR, applied by TCRdb to the 5' RACE reads, yields one record per CDR3 protein. The sample shows 390,000 or so distinct CDR3 sequences, 20% to 25% of them seen only once. These receptors' antigens are unknown. Specimen: blood, either unsorted or a sorted T cell fraction (not recorded which). These receptors were collected from a male donor with ankylosing spondylitis.

This clonotype was detected only a few times. This chain connects TRBV7-8 to TRBJ2-7; D may be TRBD1 or TRBD2 (5 bases each). CDR3 length equals 14 residues. V lost 4 bases and J 5 bases, leaving 15 bases between the germline ends. Germline V lookup: CDR1 SGHVS, CDR2 FQNEAQ. Here the CDR3 reads CASSWRSGTNEQYF. CDR3 sequence (DNA): TGTGCCAGCAGCTGGAGGTCAGGGACCAACGAGCAGTACTTC.

This clonotype was seen a handful of times. J is TRBJ1-1 and V is TRBV5-1; 12 bases agree with TRBD1. Germline loops: CDR1 SGHRS, CDR2 YFSETQ. With V trimmed by 4 bases and J by 8 bases, 6 bases remained unmatched. This CDR3 spans 14 amino acids. Here the CDR3 reads CASSQGQGAREAFF. The CDR3 bases are TGCGCCAGCAGCCAGGGACAGGGGGCGAGAGAAGCTTTCTTT.

The V and J genes are TRBV12-3 or TRBV12-4 and TRBJ1-1; tentatively, D is TRBD1 (5 bases). The CDR3 is 12 residues long. Trimming pared 3 bases from V and 7 bases from J, leaving 9 bases between. In DNA form, the CDR3 reads TGTGCCAGCAGTTTGGAAAGGGGTGAAGCTTTCTTT. Its protein is CASSLERGEAFF.

This chain links TRBV20-1 with TRBJ2-7; 9 nucleotides align to TRBD1. Losses at the gene ends were 0 bases for V and 4 bases for J; bases not matched to a gene: 7. The CDR3 totals 15 residues. Germline V gene lookup returns CDR1 DFQATT and CDR2 SNEGSKA (reference sequence). The CDR3 bases are TGCAGTGCTAGAGACGCCGGGACAGGGAGTTACGAGCAGTACTTC. It translates to CSARDAGTGSYEQYF.

This clonotype was detected only a few times. This sequence joins TRBV7-2 and TRBJ1-4; 9 bases fit TRBD1. The CDR3 extends over 17 amino acids. Germline lookup yields CDR1 SGHTA and CDR2 FQGNSA. Trimming removed 0 bases from V and 7 bases from J; junction bases left unmatched: 9. The DNA of the CDR3 is TGTGCCAGCAGCTTAGCCCTACCGGGACAGGGAACTGAAAAACTGTTTTTT. It is translated as CASSLALPGQGTEKLFF.

This clonotype was recorded at least ten times. J is TRBJ2-7 and V is TRBV28; 15 nucleotides align to TRBD2. The junction had 14 bases not matched to a gene; V was cut back by 5 bases and J by 3 bases. The CDR3 has 19 residues. Germline V CDR1 and CDR2: MDHEN, SYDVKM. The DNA of the CDR3 is TGTGCCAGCAGTCCCCGGACTAGCGGGAGGGCCGGCCGAGTCTACGAGCAGTACTTC. Residues: CASSPRTSGRAGRVYEQYF.

This clonotype was recorded many times. This chain uses TRBV18 with TRBJ2-3, with no clear D. Trimming cost V 2 bases and J 4 bases, with 1 base left between them. The CDR3 extends over 11 amino acids. Germline V gene data show CDR1 as KGHSH and CDR2 as LQKENI. The CDR3 spells CASSPSDTQYF. The CDR3 nucleotides read TGTGCCAGCTCACCATCAGATACGCAGTATTTT. Together with reference TRBV18 and TRBJ2-3, the CDR3 gives the full variable domain: NAGVMQNPRHLVRRRGQEARLRCSPMKGHSHVYWYRQLPEEGLKFMVYLQKENIIDESGMPKERFSAEFPKEGPSILRIQQVVRGDSAAYFCASSPSDTQYFGPGTRLTVL.

This clonotype occurred a few times. V and J are TRBV4-2 and TRBJ1-5; no reliable D call. CDR1 is LGHNA and CDR2 is YNFKEQ in the germline V gene. This CDR3 comprises 15 residues. V lost 0 bases, J lost 1 base, and 7 bases lay in between. The CDR3 region is CASSQDGHSNQPQHF. CDR3 DNA: TGTGCCAGCAGCCAAGATGGTCACAGCAATCAGCCCCAGCATTTT.

V is TRBV12-3 or TRBV12-4 and J is TRBJ2-1; 11 nucleotides align to TRBD2. CDR3 length: 17 amino acids. After removal of 1 base from V and 5 bases from J, the junction contained 7 bases not matched to a gene. DNA of the CDR3: TGTGCCAGCAGTTTAGGGTATAGCGGGAGGGCCCACAATGAGCAGTTCTTC. Its protein is CASSLGYSGRAHNEQFF.

The V call is TRBV5-1, the J call TRBJ2-7, with D perhaps TRBD1 or TRBD2 (5 bases each). The CDR3 runs 14 residues. Trimming pared 2 bases from V and 2 bases from J, leaving 11 bases between. CDR1 is SGHRS and CDR2 is YFSETQ in the germline V gene. The CDR3 reads CASSLPRDPYEQYF. CDR3 bases: TGCGCCAGCAGCTTACCCAGGGACCCCTACGAGCAGTACTTC.

The rearrangement links TRBV12-3 or TRBV12-4 to TRBJ1-1; possible D gene TRBD1, 6 bases. CDR3 length: 14 residues. Trimming pared 2 bases from V and 5 bases from J, leaving 12 bases between. In nucleotides, the CDR3 is TGTGCCAGCAGTTTATGGACAGTAGGGACTGAAGCTTTCTTT. Residues: CASSLWTVGTEAFF.

J is TRBJ2-5 and V is TRBV7-3, with a tentative D call TRBD2 (5 bases). Germline V gene sequence: CDR1 SGHTA, CDR2 FQGTGA. V lost 3 bases and J 4 bases, leaving 12 bases between the germline ends. The CDR3 is 14 residues long. CDR3: CASSLNGNRETQYF. The CDR3 coding sequence is TGTGCCAGCAGCTTGAACGGGAATCGAGAGACCCAGTACTTC.

This clonotype showed up just a few times. The chain is built from TRBV20-1 and TRBJ2-7, with D uncertain. Germline CDR1 and CDR2: DFQATT and SNEGSKA (reference sequence). V lost 6 bases to trimming and J lost 0 bases, with 9 bases between them. This CDR3 is built from 12 residues. CDR3 nucleotides: TGCAGTGCCAAGTGGACCTCCTACGAGCAGTACTTC. This translates into CSAKWTSYEQYF.

This clonotype was detected a few times. CDR3 in amino acids: CSALGQGNTGELFF. Written as DNA, the CDR3 is TGCAGCGCCCTGGGACAGGGCAACACCGGGGAGCTGTTTTTT. The chain is built from TRBV29-1 and TRBJ2-2, with TRBD1 identical over 9 bases. This CDR3 has 14 residues. J was trimmed by 2 bases and V by 7 bases; bases with no gene match: 5. The germline V gene encodes CDR1 SQVTM and CDR2 ANQGSEA.

This rearrangement joins TRBV5-1 to TRBJ2-1, with 8 bases aligning to TRBD1. The CDR3 extends over 12 amino acids. The junction had 5 bases not matched to a gene; V was cut back by 5 bases and J by 10 bases. The germline gives CDR1 SGHRS, CDR2 YFSETQ. The CDR3 sequence is CASRSGGGEQFF. CDR3 DNA sequence: TGCGCCAGCAGGTCAGGGGGCGGGGAGCAGTTCTTC.

The sample holds a few counts of this clonotype. The V and J genes are TRBV19 and TRBJ1-5; 9 positions agree with TRBD1. CDR1 LNHDA and CDR2 SQIVND come from the germline V gene (reference sequence). The CDR3 totals 14 residues. V lost 5 bases, J lost 5 bases, and 4 bases stayed unmatched. The CDR3 DNA reads as TGTGCCAGTAGTTTCACAGGGGGCTATCAGCCCCAGCATTTT. Translation gives CASSFTGGYQPQHF.